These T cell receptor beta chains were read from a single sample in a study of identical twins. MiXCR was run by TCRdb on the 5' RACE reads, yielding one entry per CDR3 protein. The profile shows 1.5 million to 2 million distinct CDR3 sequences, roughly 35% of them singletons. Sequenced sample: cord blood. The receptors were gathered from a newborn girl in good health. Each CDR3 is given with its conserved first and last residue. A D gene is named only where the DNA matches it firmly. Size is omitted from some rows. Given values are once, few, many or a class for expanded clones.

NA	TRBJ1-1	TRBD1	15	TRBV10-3	CAISESGQGRTEAFF	TGTGCCATCAGTGAGTCGGGACAGGGACGCACTGAAGCTTTCTTT
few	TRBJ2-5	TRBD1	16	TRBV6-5	CASSPYGQGVQETQYF	TGTGCCAGCAGCCCCTACGGACAGGGAGTTCAGGAGACCCAGTACTTC
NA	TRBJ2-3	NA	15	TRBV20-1	CSASYGLSSTDTQYF	TGCAGTGCTAGCTACGGACTTTCGAGCACAGATACGCAGTATTTT
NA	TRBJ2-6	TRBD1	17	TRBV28	CASRVSTGLAGANVLTF	TGTGCCAGCAGAGTCTCGACAGGGCTTGCCGGGGCCAACGTCCTGACTTTC
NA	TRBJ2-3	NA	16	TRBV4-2	CASSQEAGTRIDTQYF	TGTGCCAGCAGCCAAGAGGCGGGGACACGCATAGATACGCAGTATTTT
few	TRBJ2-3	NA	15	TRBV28	CASSLLAEGGDTQYF	TGTGCCAGCAGTCTACTGGCGGAGGGGGGTGATACGCAGTATTTT
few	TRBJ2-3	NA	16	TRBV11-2	CASSLWDSLTTDTQYF	TGTGCCAGCAGCTTGTGGGACTCGCTAACCACAGATACGCAGTATTTT
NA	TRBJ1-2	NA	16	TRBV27	CASSLSGQAPNYGYTF	TGTGCCAGCAGTTTATCAGGGCAGGCCCCTAACTATGGCTACACCTTC
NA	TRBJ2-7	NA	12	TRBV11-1	CASSFLPNEQYF	TGTGCCAGCAGCTTTCTTCCCAATGAGCAGTACTTC
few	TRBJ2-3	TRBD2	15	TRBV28	CASSWTSGIRDTQYF	TGTGCCAGCAGCTGGACTAGCGGGATTAGAGATACGCAGTATTTT
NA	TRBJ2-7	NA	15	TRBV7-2	CASSLLGQERDAQYF	TGTGCCAGCAGCTTATTGGGCCAGGAGAGAGATGCCCAGTACTTC
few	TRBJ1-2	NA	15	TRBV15	CATSRDPETFYGYTF	TGTGCCACCAGCAGAGATCCGGAAACTTTCTATGGCTACACCTTC
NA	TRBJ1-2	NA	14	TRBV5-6	CASSPLGGFYGYTF	TGTGCCAGCAGCCCTCTCGGGGGGTTCTATGGCTACACCTTC
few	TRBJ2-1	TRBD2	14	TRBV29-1	CSVEKVAGANEQFF	TGCAGCGTTGAAAAGGTAGCGGGGGCCAATGAGCAGTTCTTC
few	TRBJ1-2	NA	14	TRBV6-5	CASSYRDNNYGYTF	TGTGCCAGCAGTTACCGGGACAATAACTATGGCTACACCTTC
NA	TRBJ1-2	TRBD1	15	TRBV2	CASSERDRANYGYTF	TGTGCCAGCAGTGAAAGGGACAGGGCTAACTATGGCTACACCTTC
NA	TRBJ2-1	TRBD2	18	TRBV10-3	CAIRQPGTSGSSHNEQFF	TGTGCCATCAGGCAACCCGGGACTAGCGGGAGCTCCCACAATGAGCAGTTCTTC
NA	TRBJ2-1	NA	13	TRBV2	CASSVRGLDEQFF	TGTGCCAGCAGTGTGCGGGGGCTGGATGAGCAGTTCTTC
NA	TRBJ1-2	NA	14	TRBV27	CASRAAPANYGYTF	TGTGCCAGCAGGGCAGCCCCGGCTAACTATGGCTACACCTTC
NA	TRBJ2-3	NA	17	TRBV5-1	CASSLEALAGRTDTQYF	TGCGCCAGTAGCTTGGAGGCCTTGGCGGGCCGCACAGATACGCAGTATTTT
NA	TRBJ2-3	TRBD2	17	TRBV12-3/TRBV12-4	CASSPKTAGAIADTQYF	TGTGCCAGCAGTCCAAAAACAGCGGGGGCCATCGCAGATACGCAGTATTTT
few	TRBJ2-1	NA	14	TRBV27	CASSSGTQINEQFF	TGTGCCAGCAGTTCCGGGACGCAGATCAATGAGCAGTTCTTC
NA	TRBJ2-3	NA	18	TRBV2	CASIFPAGYSGSTDTQYF	TGTGCCAGCATTTTCCCCGCGGGGTATAGCGGCAGCACAGATACGCAGTATTTT
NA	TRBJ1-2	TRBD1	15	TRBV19	CASKGGQAQDYGYTF	TGTGCCAGTAAGGGGGGACAGGCCCAGGACTATGGCTACACCTTC
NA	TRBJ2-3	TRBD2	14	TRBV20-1	CSARTSGAGHTQYF	TGCAGTGCCCGGACTAGCGGGGCAGGTCATACGCAGTATTTT
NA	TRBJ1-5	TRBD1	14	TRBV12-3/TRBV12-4	CASSLGGGNQLQHF	TGTGCCAGCAGTTTGGGAGGGGGCAATCAGCTCCAGCATTTT
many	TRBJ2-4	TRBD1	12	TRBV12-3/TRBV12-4	CASSEGANIQYF	TGTGCCAGCAGTGAGGGGGCAAACATTCAGTACTTC
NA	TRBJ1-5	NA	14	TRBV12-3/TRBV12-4	CASSSGGPYQPQHF	TGTGCCAGCAGCTCGGGGGGACCCTATCAGCCCCAGCATTTT
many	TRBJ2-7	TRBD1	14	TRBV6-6	CASSPGTGIREQYF	TGTGCCAGCAGTCCCGGGACAGGGATTCGCGAGCAGTACTTC
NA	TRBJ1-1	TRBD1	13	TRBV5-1	CASSGTGKTEAFF	TGCGCCAGCAGCGGGACAGGGAAGACTGAAGCTTTCTTT
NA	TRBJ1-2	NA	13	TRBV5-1	CASGSPKRSGYTF	TGCGCCAGCGGATCCCCAAAGAGGAGCGGCTACACCTTC
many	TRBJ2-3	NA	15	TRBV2	CASSEAVGYTDTQYF	TGTGCCAGCAGTGAAGCGGTGGGGTACACAGATACGCAGTATTTT
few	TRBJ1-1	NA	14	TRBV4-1	CASSHTAVNTEAFF	TGCGCCAGCAGCCATACTGCGGTGAACACTGAAGCTTTCTTT
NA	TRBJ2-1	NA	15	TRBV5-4	CASSLGTPPYNEQFF	TGTGCCAGCAGCTTAGGGACACCTCCCTACAATGAGCAGTTCTTC
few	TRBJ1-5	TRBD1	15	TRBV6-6	CASSSGGHSNQPQHF	TGTGCCAGCAGCTCAGGGGGCCATAGCAATCAGCCCCAGCATTTT
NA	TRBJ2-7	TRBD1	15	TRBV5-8	CASSLPGQGWYEQYF	TGTGCCAGCAGCTTGCCGGGACAGGGATGGTACGAGCAGTACTTC
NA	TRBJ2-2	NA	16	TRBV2	CASSDTGGGNTGELFF	TGTGCCAGCAGTGACACAGGAGGCGGGAACACCGGGGAGCTGTTTTTT
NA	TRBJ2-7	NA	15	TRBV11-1	CASSLADISSYEQYF	TGTGCCAGCAGCTTAGCAGATATTAGCTCCTACGAGCAGTACTTC
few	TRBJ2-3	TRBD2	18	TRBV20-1	CSARSPVTSGGAADTQYF	TGCAGTGCTAGGTCACCCGTTACTAGCGGGGGGGCGGCAGATACGCAGTATTTT
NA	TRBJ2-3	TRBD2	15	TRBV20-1	CSARDYAGGTDTQYF	TGCAGTGCTAGAGATTACGCGGGAGGGACAGATACGCAGTATTTT
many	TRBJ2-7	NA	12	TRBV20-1	CSARASSYEQYF	TGCAGTGCTAGAGCCAGCTCCTACGAGCAGTACTTC